The 22 T cell receptor beta chains reported below all come from one sample, sequenced in a study of T cells of healthy individuals. TCRdb itself ran the 5' RACE reads through MiXCR, one entry per CDR3 protein. The repertoire includes tens of thousands of distinct CDR3 sequences, roughly 5% of them detected once, and around 6.9% sits in the top ten. The receptors stem from a female donor in good health.

The table lists this clonotype with many counts. This sequence joins TRBV9 and TRBJ2-7; D is uncertain. The V end was cut by 0 bases, the J end by 0 bases, with 10 bases between. Germline CDR1 and CDR2: SGDLS and YYNGEE. The CDR3 covers 15 residues. CDR3 residues: CASSVAPTVSYEQYF. The CDR3 DNA reads as TGTGCCAGCAGCGTAGCTCCGACGGTCTCCTACGAGCAGTACTTC.

Note on this clonotype: A clone one base away is much larger, so this may be a read error. V is TRBV6-6 and J is TRBJ1-5, with unresolved D. The V gene's germline CDR1 is MNHNY and CDR2 SVGAGI (reference sequence). This CDR3 contains 13 residues. V was pared by 9 bases and J by 5 bases, with 14 bases between. CDR3 protein: CARRFKSHQPQHF. CDR3 DNA: TGTGCCAGACGGTTTAAAAGTCATCAGCCCCAGCATTTT.

By share, this clonotype counts as medium-sized. The chain carries TRBV27 and TRBJ2-1, with a weak D call TRBD1 (6 bases). CDR3 length: 16 amino acids. From germline, CDR1 is MNHEY and CDR2 SMNVEV (reference sequence). V lost 5 bases, J lost 7 bases, and 21 bases lay in between. The CDR3, as DNA: TGTGCCAGCAGTAGGCATTCGGCGCAGGGGAGTAATGAGCAGTTCTTC. It yields the protein CASSRHSAQGSNEQFF.

This clonotype appeared a few times. The chain employs TRBV7-2 and TRBJ1-4, with TRBD1 identical over 9 bases. V shed 4 bases and J 3 bases; nucleotides not matched to a gene: 3. This CDR3 is 15 amino acids long. Germline CDR1 SGHTA, CDR2 FQGNSA. The CDR3 reads CASSSRTGANEKLFF. Written as DNA, the CDR3 is TGTGCCAGCAGCTCCCGGACAGGGGCTAATGAAAAACTGTTTTTT.

This clonotype was seen repeatedly, ten times or more. This chain joins TRBV28 and TRBJ1-5, with TRBD1 as a possible D gene (5 bases). With 7 bases removed from V and 3 bases from J, the gap between germline ends came to 13 bases. The germline V gene has CDR1 MDHEN and CDR2 SYDVKM. CDR3 size: 14 residues. CDR3 amino acids: CASTSGGTNQPQHF. CDR3 nucleotides: TGTGCCAGCACCTCCGGGGGAACCAATCAGCCCCAGCATTTT.

This clonotype has ten or more counts. CDR3 sequence (DNA): TGTGCCAGCAGCTTAGTGATCGCGGACGCGGCGGGTCAGTACTTC. This encodes CASSLVIADAAGQYF. The V gene is TRBV7-2, the J gene TRBJ2-4, with a weak D call TRBD2 (5 bases). CDR1 SGHTA and CDR2 FQGNSA come from the germline V gene. V dropped 1 base and J dropped 12 bases, with 19 bases sitting between them. The CDR3 has 15 residues.

J is TRBJ1-1 and V is TRBV6-5; maybe TRBD1 (6 bases). The CDR3 has 14 residues. Between the trimmed V and J ends, which lost 6 bases and 5 bases, there was a span of 16 bases. From germline, CDR1 is MNHEY and CDR2 SVGAGI. The CDR3 region has the DNA TGTGCCAGCAGCCCGGGTAGAGGGGGGACTGAAGCTTTCTTT. Residues: CASSPGRGGTEAFF.

This clonotype was detected many times. V and J are TRBV9 and TRBJ2-3, with 13 bases aligning to TRBD2. The junction had 4 bases not matched to a gene; V was cut back by 1 base and J by 5 bases. Germline V CDR1 and CDR2: SGDLS, YYNGEE. The CDR3 length is 16 residues. The CDR3, as DNA: TGTGCCAGCAGCGTAACTAGCGGGAGGGCTCAAGATACGCAGTATTTT. It encodes CASSVTSGRAQDTQYF.

This clonotype was detected many times. The gene calls are TRBV7-9 and TRBJ2-3, with 14 positions matching TRBD2. Trimming cost V 8 bases and J 1 base; bases outside gene matches: 11. From germline, CDR1 is SEHNR and CDR2 FQNEAQ (reference sequence). This CDR3 is 18 amino acids long. DNA for the CDR3: TGTGCCAGCCCTGAACCAGGGACTAGCGGGAGTGGCACAGATACGCAGTATTTT. This gives the protein CASPEPGTSGSGTDTQYF.

The chain combines TRBV20-1 with TRBJ2-4; the match to TRBD1 covers 8 bases. The V and J ends lost 2 bases and 9 bases, in that order; junction bases with no gene match: 6. The CDR3 is made up of 13 amino acids. Germline CDR1 is DFQATT and CDR2 is SNEGSKA (reference sequence). The CDR3 sequence: CSARPGQGGIQYF. DNA for the CDR3: TGCAGTGCTAGACCCGGACAGGGAGGCATTCAGTACTTC.

With respect to this clonotype: A much larger clone lies a single base off, so this may be a read error. The chain is built from TRBV6-2 or TRBV6-3 and TRBJ1-1, with TRBD1 matching over 9 bases. From germline, CDR1 is MNHEY and CDR2 SVGEGT. V gave up 9 bases and J gave up 5 bases; unmatched junction bases: 4. This CDR3 has 12 amino acids. In DNA form, the CDR3 reads TGTGCCAGAGGGGACAGGGAAACTGAAGCTTTCTTT. As protein: CARGDRETEAFF.

This clonotype appeared many times. The chain has TRBV7-9 and TRBJ2-7; tentative D call: TRBD1 (6 bases). The ends were cut back, 5 bases at V and 2 bases at J, with 13 bases in the middle. The CDR3 loop spans 14 amino acids. Germline V gene data show CDR1 as SEHNR and CDR2 as FQNEAQ (reference sequence). The CDR3: CASSPDSVTYEQYF. The CDR3 nucleotides read TGTGCCAGCAGCCCGGACAGTGTGACCTACGAGCAGTACTTC.

The sample holds a few counts of this clonotype. This chain joins TRBV28 and TRBJ1-1, with TRBD1 matching over 11 bases. V shed 5 bases and J 6 bases; nucleotides not matched to a gene: 11. The CDR3 length is 16 residues. Germline V gene data show CDR1 as MDHEN and CDR2 as SYDVKM. The CDR3 region has the DNA TGTGCCAGCAGTCACGCGATTGGACAGGGGGCCCCTGAAGCTTTCTTT. It codes for CASSHAIGQGAPEAFF.

This clonotype occurred many times. The chain combines TRBV7-9 with TRBJ1-6, with D maybe TRBD1 (5 bases). There are 14 residues in the CDR3. The V gene lost 1 base and the J gene lost 10 bases, with 11 bases spanning the gap. The germline V gene has CDR1 SEHNR and CDR2 FQNEAQ (reference sequence). The chain's CDR3 is CASSLGGARSPLHF. In nucleotides, the CDR3 is TGTGCCAGCAGCTTAGGGGGCGCCAGGTCACCCCTCCACTTT.

This clonotype was counted many times. The gene calls are TRBV5-4 and TRBJ1-1, with 9 bases fitting TRBD1. The V segment lost 3 bases and the J segment 1 base; nucleotides outside the gene matches: 4. The CDR3 sequence is 15 residues long. Germline V lookup: CDR1 SGHNT, CDR2 YYREEE (reference sequence). The CDR3 spells CASSSGQGPNTEAFF. In DNA form, the CDR3 reads TGTGCCAGCAGCTCGGGACAGGGCCCGAACACTGAAGCTTTCTTT.

This clonotype was found a few times. The chain employs TRBV28 and TRBJ2-4; TRBD1 matches at 7 bases. In germline, CDR1 is MDHEN, CDR2 SYDVKM. The CDR3 totals 19 residues. J lost 0 bases, V lost 6 bases, and 17 bases had no gene match. CDR3 amino acids: CASSFDAPPGQTAKNIQYF. In DNA form, the CDR3 reads TGTGCCAGCAGCTTTGACGCCCCCCCGGGACAGACAGCCAAAAACATTCAGTACTTC. The full variable domain, with the rest looked up from reference TRBV28 and TRBJ2-4, is DVKVTQSSRYLVKRTGEKVFLECVQDMDHENMFWYRQDPGLGLRLIYFSYDVKMKEKGDIPEGYSVSREKKERFSLILESASTNQTSMYLCASSFDAPPGQTAKNIQYFGAGTRLSVL.

The J gene is TRBJ2-1, the V gene TRBV7-2; D is ambiguous. Germline-derived CDR1 and CDR2 are SGHTA and FQGNSA. Trimming left V 2 bases short and J 6 bases short, with 11 bases between. The CDR3 is 14 amino acids. The CDR3 loop reads CASSLSPLFNEQFF. As DNA, the CDR3 is TGTGCCAGCAGCTTATCTCCTTTGTTCAATGAGCAGTTCTTC.

In this sample, this clonotype turned up many times. J is TRBJ1-2 and V is TRBV4-1; D remains unclear. The germline gives CDR1 MGHRA, CDR2 YSYEKL. The CDR3 has 15 amino acids. The germline V and J ends were trimmed by 0 bases and 1 base, with 9 bases remaining between them. As DNA, the CDR3 is TGCGCCAGCAGCCAAGATCAGACCTTTAACTATGGCTACACCTTC. This gives the protein CASSQDQTFNYGYTF.

This clonotype is labeled as medium-sized. This chain links TRBV20-1 with TRBJ2-2, with 10 nucleotides matching TRBD2. After removal of 2 bases from V and 14 bases from J, the junction contained 2 bases not matched to a gene. The germline CDR1 and CDR2 sequences are DFQATT and SNEGSKA (reference sequence). CDR3 length equals 11 residues. The CDR3 loop reads CSARLAGELFF. The CDR3 DNA reads as TGCAGTGCTAGACTAGCGGGAGAACTGTTTTTT.

This clonotype was counted many times. J is TRBJ2-7 and V is TRBV28; tentative D call: TRBD2 (5 bases). There are 15 residues in the CDR3. Looked up from germline, CDR1 is MDHEN and CDR2 is SYDVKM. Trimming removed 5 bases from V and 3 bases from J, with 17 bases in between. CDR3 sequence (DNA): TGTGCCAGCAGTCCCATCTCGGGAATGGGCTACGAGCAGTACTTC. Its translation is CASSPISGMGYEQYF.

This clonotype was recorded many times. The V gene is TRBV20-1, the J gene TRBJ1-5, with a weak D call TRBD1 (5 bases). The CDR3 extends over 15 amino acids. Trimming pared 8 bases from V and 4 bases from J, leaving 21 bases between. Germline V lookup: CDR1 DFQATT, CDR2 SNEGSKA (reference sequence). CDR3 amino acids: CSSRRDDGVNQPQHF. DNA of the CDR3: TGCAGTTCCCGGAGGGACGATGGGGTTAATCAGCCCCAGCATTTT.

This clonotype showed up many times. The rearrangement uses TRBV7-9 and TRBJ1-2; D call uncertain. Germline V gives CDR1 SEHNR, CDR2 FQNEAQ (reference sequence). The V end lost 1 base, the J end lost 3 bases, and 15 bases lay between the germline ends. This CDR3 has 16 residues. The DNA of the CDR3 is TGTGCCAGCAGCTTAGTCGGAAAAGGATTTGACTATGGCTACACCTTC. It codes for CASSLVGKGFDYGYTF.